The 8 T cell receptor beta chains reported below all come from one sample, sequenced in a study of shared clonotypes between healthy human individuals. Profiling relied on immunoSEQ multiplex PCR, and the TCRdb table lists in-frame clones only, not all of them. This table has roughly 2.1 million clones, 90% to 95% appearing once. CD45RO-negative, CCR7-selected cells formed the naive CD8 fraction, which excluded terminally differentiated effector memory CD45RA+ cells. Sequenced material: naive CD8+ T cells from PBMCs. Source of these receptors: a man aged 18-30 years in good health. Some clones in this sample may be carry-over from other donors' samples.

V gene TRBV4-1 combines with J gene TRBJ2-7; TRBD1 or TRBD2 may be the D gene (5 bases each). This CDR3 comprises 14 residues. Trimming took off 3 bases at V and 2 bases at J, with 11 bases between the two ends. Germline CDR1 reads MGHRA; CDR2 reads YSYEKL. The CDR3: CASSHRDAAYEQYF. As DNA, the CDR3 is TGCGCCAGCAGCCACCGGGACGCTGCCTACGAGCAGTACTTC.

This chain connects TRBV4-1 to TRBJ2-7; D gene unclear. The CDR3 sequence is 15 residues long. Trimming removed 4 bases from V and 4 bases from J, with 17 bases in between. CDR1 MGHRA and CDR2 YSYEKL come from the germline V gene. The CDR3 nucleotides read TGCGCCAGCAGCCCGTCTCTGGCCAGAGGTTACGAGCAGTACTTC. Residues: CASSPSLARGYEQYF.

The chain recombines TRBV10-3 with TRBJ2-1; a weak D match, TRBD1 (5 bases). This CDR3 region has 12 residues. V was shortened by 7 bases and J by 9 bases, with 13 bases between the two germline ends. Germline values: CDR1 ENHRY, CDR2 SYGVKD. CDR3 in amino acids: CAIKPSGAEQFF. The DNA of the CDR3 is TGTGCCATCAAACCCAGTGGGGCTGAGCAGTTCTTC.

This clone came up once. The chain is built from TRBV27 and TRBJ2-5; a weak D match, TRBD2 (7 bases). Trimming removed 8 bases at V and 5 bases at J, with 12 bases between. This CDR3 is 12 amino acids long. Germline CDR1 MNHEY, CDR2 SMNVEV (reference sequence). The CDR3 DNA reads as TGTGCCAGCTGGGGGGGCCACGAGACCCAGTACTTC. Amino acids: CASWGGHETQYF.

J is TRBJ2-3 and V is TRBV19; D uncertain. CDR1 is LNHDA, CDR2 SQIVND, per germline (reference sequence). This CDR3 is 14 amino acids long. Trimming shortened V by 5 bases and J by 2 bases, and 11 bases separated the two germline ends. CDR3 nucleotides: TGTGCCAGTAGTCCCGGGCTGCACACAGATACGCAGTATTTT. Residues: CASSPGLHTDTQYF.

The V and J genes are TRBV19 and TRBJ2-3, with 7 nucleotides matching TRBD2. From germline, CDR1 is LNHDA and CDR2 SQIVND (reference sequence). CDR3 length: 15 amino acids. V lost 7 bases, J lost 4 bases, and 11 bases stayed unmatched. The CDR3 sequence is CASKMTSRYADTQYF. CDR3 in DNA: TGTGCCAGTAAAATGACTAGCAGGTATGCAGATACGCAGTATTTT.

This rearrangement joins TRBV7-8 to TRBJ2-2; D assignment may be TRBD1 or TRBD2 (6 bases each). V dropped 5 bases and J dropped 1 base, with 26 bases sitting between them. The CDR3 loop spans 20 amino acids. Germline V lookup: CDR1 SGHVS, CDR2 FQNEAQ. CDR3 protein: CASSPPLLGGRIENTGELFF. In DNA form, the CDR3 reads TGTGCCAGCAGCCCCCCCCTTTTGGGGGGCAGGATTGAGAACACCGGGGAGCTGTTTTTT.

The J gene is TRBJ2-7, the V gene TRBV27, with 11 bases identical to TRBD1. The CDR3 contains 16 residues. Trimming cost V 2 bases and J 5 bases; bases outside gene matches: 8. Germline CDR1 MNHEY, CDR2 SMNVEV (reference sequence). DNA of the CDR3: TGTGCCAGCAGTTTAAGGGGGACAGGGGGTGGCGACGAGCAGTACTTC. This gives the protein CASSLRGTGGGDEQYF.